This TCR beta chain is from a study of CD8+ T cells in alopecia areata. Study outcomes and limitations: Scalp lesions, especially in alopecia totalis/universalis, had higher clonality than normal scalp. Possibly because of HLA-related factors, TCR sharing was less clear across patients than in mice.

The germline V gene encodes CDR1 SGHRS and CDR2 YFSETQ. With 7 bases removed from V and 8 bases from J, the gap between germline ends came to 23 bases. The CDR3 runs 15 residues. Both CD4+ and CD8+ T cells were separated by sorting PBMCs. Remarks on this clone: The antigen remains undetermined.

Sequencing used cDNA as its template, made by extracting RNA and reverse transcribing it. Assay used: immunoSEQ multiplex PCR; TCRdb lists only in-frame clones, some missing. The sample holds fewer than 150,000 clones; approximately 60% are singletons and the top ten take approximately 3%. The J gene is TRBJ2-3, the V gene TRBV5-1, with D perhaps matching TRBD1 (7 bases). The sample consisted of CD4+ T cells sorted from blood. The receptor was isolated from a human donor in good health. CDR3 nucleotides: TGCGCCAGCCAGGAGGGCCGGGTCCCAGGGGGTACGCAGTATTTT. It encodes CASQEGRVPGGTQYF.